Listed below are T cell receptor beta chains from one sample, sequenced in a study of PD-L1 blockade in urothelial cancer. The protocol was immunoSEQ multiplex PCR, while the TCRdb copy is restricted to in-frame clones and leaves out a portion. The sample yields fewer than 75,000 clones, around 90% seen once. The sample here was PBMCs, taken around atezolizumab (anti-PD-L1) treatment. The origin of the receptors is a man between 65 and 80 years old with urothelial cancer. CDR3s include the opening cysteine and the closing phenylalanine or tryptophan. Fields, in order: J gene, V gene, D gene, clone size, CDR3 DNA, CDR3 protein. A D gene is named only where the DNA matches it firmly. Clone size is given for some rows only: seen once, a few or many times, or a class if the clone is expanded.

TRBJ2-7 | TRBV4-1 | . | once | TGCGCCAGCAGCCAAAACCTACTAGTCAGGCCCTACGAGCAGTACTTC | CASSQNLLVRPYEQYF
TRBJ2-2 | TRBV9 | . | . | TGTGCCAGCAGCGTCGGAGTGAACCCGAACACCGGGGAGCTGTTTTTT | CASSVGVNPNTGELFF
TRBJ1-5 | TRBV29-1 | . | . | TGCAGCGTTGCAACAGGGTTAAATCAGCCCCAGCATTTT | CSVATGLNQPQHF
TRBJ2-7 | TRBV28 | TRBD1 | . | TGTGCCAGCAGTCCCAGACTCACAGGGGGCGCTTTCAACGAGCAGTACTTC | CASSPRLTGGAFNEQYF
TRBJ2-3 | TRBV7-6 | . | . | TGTGCCAGCAGCTTAGTAGCGTACGGCACAGATACGCAGTATTTT | CASSLVAYGTDTQYF
TRBJ2-1 | TRBV11-2 | TRBD1 | . | TGTGCCAGCAGCCTTAAGGGGACAGGAATCCTTTACAATGAGCAGTTCTTC | CASSLKGTGILYNEQFF
TRBJ2-7 | TRBV27 | TRBD2 | . | TGTGCCAGCAGTTTATCTAGCGGGAGTGTTTATATGTACGAGCAGTACTTC | CASSLSSGSVYMYEQYF
TRBJ2-7 | TRBV27 | . | . | TGTGCCAGCAGCCCACCGGGGGCGGGAGTACGCGAGCAGTACTTC | CASSPPGAGVREQYF
TRBJ2-1 | TRBV7-2 | . | . | TGTGCCAGCAGCTTAGATACAAAGAGGAGCAATGAGCAGTTCTTC | CASSLDTKRSNEQFF
TRBJ1-2 | TRBV7-3 | TRBD1 | few | TGTGCCAGCAGCTCACCGGGACAGGGAACTGGCTACACCTTC | CASSSPGQGTGYTF
TRBJ1-2 | TRBV6-1 | . | . | TGTGCCAGCAGTGATTCGGGCAGCGTTTTCAGCGGAGGCTACACCTTC | CASSDSGSVFSGGYTF
TRBJ2-7 | TRBV28 | TRBD1 | . | TGTGCCAGCAGCCCACCCGGGACAGGGGGCAGCGAGCAGTACTTC | CASSPPGTGGSEQYF
TRBJ2-1 | TRBV9 | TRBD2 | . | TGTGCCAGCAGCGTCGGGACTAGCGGGAGTCATGAGCAGTTCTTC | CASSVGTSGSHEQFF
TRBJ2-3 | TRBV9 | . | . | TGTGCCAGCAGCGTAGGCGGCCGCACAGATACGCAGTATTTT | CASSVGGRTDTQYF
TRBJ2-1 | TRBV21-1 | . | . | TGTGCCAGCAGCAAAGGGTCAGCGGTCAATGAGCAGTTCTTC | CASSKGSAVNEQFF
TRBJ2-1 | TRBV19 | TRBD1 | once | TGTGCCAGTAGCCTCTCCAGGGGGCGGACTGAGCAGTTCTTC | CASSLSRGRTEQFF
TRBJ1-1 | TRBV6-5 | TRBD1 | . | TGTGCCAGCAGCCAAACAGGGGGCTGGAACACTGAAGCTTTCTTT | CASSQTGGWNTEAFF
TRBJ2-6 | TRBV9 | TRBD1 | . | TGTGCCAGCAGCGTAGCCCGGACAGGGTTGAACTCTGGGGCCAACGTCCTGACTTTC | CASSVARTGLNSGANVLTF